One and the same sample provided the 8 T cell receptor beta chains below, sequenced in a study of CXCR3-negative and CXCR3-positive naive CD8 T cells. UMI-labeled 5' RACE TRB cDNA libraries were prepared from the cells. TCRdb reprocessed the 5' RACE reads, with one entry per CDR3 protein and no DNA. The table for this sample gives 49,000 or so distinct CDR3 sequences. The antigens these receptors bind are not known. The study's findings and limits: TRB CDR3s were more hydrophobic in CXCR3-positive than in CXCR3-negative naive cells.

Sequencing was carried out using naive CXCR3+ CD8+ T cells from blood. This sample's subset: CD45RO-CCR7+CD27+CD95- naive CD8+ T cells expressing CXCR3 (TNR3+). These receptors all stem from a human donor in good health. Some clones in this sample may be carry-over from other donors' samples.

CDR3 residues: CSIRDSPSGANVLTF. This chain joins TRBV29-1 and TRBJ2-6; TCRdb returns TRBD1, unconfirmable since there is no DNA. The CDR3 is 15 amino acids. The germline V gene has CDR1 SQVTM and CDR2 ANQGSEA.

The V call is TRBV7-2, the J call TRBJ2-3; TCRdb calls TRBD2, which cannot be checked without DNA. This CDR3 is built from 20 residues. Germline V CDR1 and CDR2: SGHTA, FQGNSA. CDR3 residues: CASSSPPGLAGGRGTDTQYF.

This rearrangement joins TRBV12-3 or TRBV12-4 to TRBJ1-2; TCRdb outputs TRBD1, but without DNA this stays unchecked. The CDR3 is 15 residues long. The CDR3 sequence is CASSPGQGSNYGYTF.

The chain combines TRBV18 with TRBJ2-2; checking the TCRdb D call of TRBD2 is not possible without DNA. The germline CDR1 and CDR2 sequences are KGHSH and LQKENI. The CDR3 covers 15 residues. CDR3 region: CASSPPTSAAGELFF.

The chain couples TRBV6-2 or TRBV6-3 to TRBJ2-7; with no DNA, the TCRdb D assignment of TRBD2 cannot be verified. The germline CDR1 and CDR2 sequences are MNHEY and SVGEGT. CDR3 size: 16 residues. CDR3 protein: CASTVASGGHSYEQYF.

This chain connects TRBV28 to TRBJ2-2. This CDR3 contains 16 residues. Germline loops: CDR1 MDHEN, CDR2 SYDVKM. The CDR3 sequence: CASSLRGMRNTGELFF.

CDR3 in amino acids: CASSPLGGSPSSGFYEQYF. J is TRBJ2-7 and V is TRBV14; TCRdb designates TRBD1, a call that cannot be tested without DNA. CDR1 SGHDN and CDR2 FVKESK come from the germline V gene. The CDR3 totals 19 residues. The full variable domain, with the rest looked up from reference TRBV14 and TRBJ2-7, is EAGVTQFPSHSVIEKGQTVTLRCDPISGHDNLYWYRRVMGKEIKFLLHFVKESKQDESGMPNNRFLAERTGGTYSTLKVQPAELEDSGVYFCASSPLGGSPSSGFYEQYFGPGTRLTVT.

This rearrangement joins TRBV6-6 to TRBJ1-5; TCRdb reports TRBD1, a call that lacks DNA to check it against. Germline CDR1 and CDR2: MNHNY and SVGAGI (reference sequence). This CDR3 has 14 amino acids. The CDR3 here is CASIDRDSNQPQHF.